This T cell receptor beta chain was sequenced in a study of blood T cell repertoires in COVID-19. Study information: From T cells, B-cell-depleted T cells, or PBMCs came the material, which was cDNA or gDNA.

The V and J ends lost 6 bases and 4 bases, in that order; junction bases with no gene match: 1. This CDR3 has 13 amino acids. TCRdb keeps only in-frame clones here, not all; method: immunoSEQ multiplex PCR. The table has about 83,000 clones, roughly 84% seen once; the top ten hold 22%. This TCR derives from an elderly woman in a cohort sampled during active or convalescent COVID-19. This rearrangement joins TRBV12-3 or TRBV12-4 to TRBJ1-5; 9 positions match TRBD1. The sequencing sample was made of peripheral blood. The CDR3 sequence: CASSGTGNQPQHF. CDR3 in DNA: TGTGCCAGCAGCGGGACAGGGAATCAGCCCCAGCATTTT.